This T cell receptor (beta chain) was documented in a study of T cell responses to AZD1222 COVID-19 vaccine. Notes on the study in general: Only a handful of AZD1222 recipients were seropositive at baseline. Increased Spike-specific TCR breadth and depth were observed after two AZD1222 doses. The donor group comprised mostly white British people and more females; the analysis possibly underestimated clonal diversity.

Generated by immunoSEQ multiplex PCR, the TCRdb table keeps only in-frame clones and is missing some. The sample records roughly 130,000 clones, 91% being singletons. Note on this clone: Its target is not known.

Germline CDR1 SGHVS, CDR2 FNYEAQ. V lost 5 bases, J lost 4 bases, and 5 bases lay in between. This CDR3 comprises 11 residues. Sample: peripheral blood, taken 28 days after the second dose of the MenACWY control vaccine. The source of this sequence is an adult who received the MenACWY meningococcal vaccine as a control. The chain couples TRBV7-6 to TRBJ2-5; D unresolved. The DNA for the CDR3 is TGTGCCAGCAGCCCTGCAGAGACCCAGTACTTC. The encoded protein is CASSPAETQYF.